Presented here are 5 T cell receptor beta chains from one specimen sequenced in a study of blood T cells in healthy people across ages. Primers used in a second PCR of roughly 6 to 11 cycles were a sample-barcoded 5' primer and a J-beta primer mix. MiXCR, applied by TCRdb to the 5' RACE reads, yields one record per CDR3 protein. The data contain 1 million or so distinct CDR3 sequences, 20% to 25% of them singletons. These data were also reused for a study on T cells of mothers and their children.

The sequenced sample consisted of blood. All receptors come from a girl under 10 years old in good health.

The chain combines TRBV7-9 with TRBJ2-7; 9 bases line up with TRBD2. The CDR3 spans 16 residues. Per the germline V gene, CDR1 is SEHNR and CDR2 is FQNEAQ (reference sequence). The trim removed 7 bases at V and 0 bases at J, leaving 10 bases unmatched. DNA for the CDR3: TGTGCCAGCACCCATAGCGGGGGTCAAAACTCCTACGAGCAGTACTTC. Translation: CASTHSGGQNSYEQYF. The full variable domain, its missing parts supplied by reference TRBV7-9 and TRBJ2-7, is DTGVSQNPRHKITKRGQNVTFRCDPISEHNRLYWYRQTLGQGPEFLTYFQNEAQLEKSRLLSDRFSAERPKGSFSTLEIQRTEQGDSAMYLCASTHSGGQNSYEQYFGPGTRLTVT.

The chain joins TRBV29-1 to TRBJ2-5; D possibly uses TRBD1 or TRBD2 (5 bases each). Germline CDR1 and CDR2: SQVTM and ANQGSEA. This CDR3 comprises 14 residues. Between the trimmed V and J ends, which lost 0 bases and 5 bases, there was a span of 13 bases. CDR3 nucleotide sequence: TGCAGCGTTGAAGAAATCCGGGGACCGGAGACCCAGTACTTC. It encodes CSVEEIRGPETQYF.

The chain couples TRBV20-1 to TRBJ2-3; 11 nucleotides align to TRBD2. Germline assignment: CDR1 DFQATT and CDR2 SNEGSKA (reference sequence). The CDR3 runs 19 residues. V shed 0 bases, J shed 5 bases, and the junction held 16 bases outside the gene matches. The CDR3 here is CSAREGLAGGPIQGDTQYF. CDR3 bases: TGCAGTGCTAGAGAAGGTCTAGCGGGGGGACCGATTCAGGGAGATACGCAGTATTTT.

The J gene is TRBJ2-4, the V gene TRBV20-1; TRBD2 matches 9 bases. The CDR3 has 14 residues. With V trimmed by 5 bases and J by 4 bases, 6 bases remained unmatched. CDR1 and CDR2 (germline): DFQATT, SNEGSKA (reference sequence). The CDR3 sequence: CSAHLAGAKNIQYF. In DNA form, the CDR3 reads TGCAGTGCTCATTTAGCGGGAGCTAAAAACATTCAGTACTTC.

There are a few counts of this clonotype. The chain joins TRBV14 to TRBJ2-1; D gene uncertain. The CDR3 is made up of 12 amino acids. Germline V gene sequence: CDR1 SGHDN, CDR2 FVKESK. V was pared by 2 bases and J by 10 bases, with 9 bases between. CDR3 bases: TGTGCCAGCAGCCAATTGCGGATCGAGCAGTTCTTC. Translating gives CASSQLRIEQFF.